The 29 T cell receptor beta chains below were found in one sample sequenced in a study of CD8 T cells in ankylosing spondylitis. TCRdb passed the 5' RACE reads through MiXCR, listing each CDR3 protein once. Here the sample spans roughly 120,000 distinct CDR3 sequences, roughly an eighth being singletons. Sequencing used blood, either unsorted or a sorted T cell fraction (not recorded which). Source of these receptors: a female donor with ankylosing spondylitis or in good health (not recorded which).

This clonotype came up many times. The chain uses TRBV20-1 and TRBJ1-2; TRBD1 matches at 10 bases. This CDR3 spans 15 amino acids. The V gene's germline CDR1 is DFQATT and CDR2 SNEGSKA (reference sequence). Trimming at V came to 3 bases and at J to 3 bases, leaving 7 bases not matched to a gene. This CDR3 is CSARRRDRGDYGYTF. In DNA form, the CDR3 reads TGCAGTGCTAGGAGACGGGACAGGGGAGACTATGGCTACACCTTC.

The sample holds a few counts of this clonotype. The J gene is TRBJ2-3, the V gene TRBV28, with D perhaps given as TRBD1 or TRBD2 (6 bases each). Germline V gene sequence: CDR1 MDHEN, CDR2 SYDVKM. With 6 bases removed from V and 0 bases from J, the gap between germline ends came to 16 bases. CDR3 length equals 16 residues. CDR3 in amino acids: CASRSVRGVSTDTQYF. The CDR3 DNA follows: TGTGCCAGCAGATCCGTGAGGGGGGTCAGCACAGATACGCAGTATTTT. Supplemented by reference TRBV28 and TRBJ2-3, the full variable domain reads DVKVTQSSRYLVKRTGEKVFLECVQDMDHENMFWYRQDPGLGLRLIYFSYDVKMKEKGDIPEGYSVSREKKERFSLILESASTNQTSMYLCASRSVRGVSTDTQYFGPGTRLTVL.

The chain uses TRBV30 and TRBJ1-4; D gene ambiguous. V lost 2 bases and J 5 bases, leaving 6 bases between the germline ends. The CDR3 runs to 12 residues. Germline V gene data show CDR1 as GTSNPN and CDR2 as SVGIG (reference sequence). CDR3 loop: CAWSTVNEKLFF. The CDR3 DNA sequence: TGTGCCTGGAGTACAGTAAATGAAAAACTGTTTTTT.

There are many counts of this clonotype. The rearrangement joins TRBV15 to TRBJ2-1, with 8 positions matching TRBD1. This CDR3 is 15 amino acids long. Germline CDR1 is LNHNV and CDR2 is YYDKDF (reference sequence). J was trimmed by 7 bases and V by 3 bases; bases with no gene match: 8. CDR3 coding DNA: TGTGCCACCAGCAGGACCGGGACAGGAGAAAATGAGCAGTTCTTC. Encoded protein: CATSRTGTGENEQFF.

This clonotype was recorded a few times. The V call is TRBV7-2, the J call TRBJ2-1; no definite D call. There are 19 residues in the CDR3. The germline V and J ends were trimmed by 0 bases and 0 bases, with 18 bases remaining between them. Germline-derived CDR1 and CDR2 are SGHTA and FQGNSA. CDR3 amino acids: CASSLALSDGEHSYNEQFF. CDR3 nucleotide sequence: TGTGCCAGCAGCTTAGCGCTATCGGACGGAGAACACTCCTACAATGAGCAGTTCTTC.

Only a few counts were recorded for this clonotype. The J gene is TRBJ2-3, the V gene TRBV20-1; no clear D. CDR3 length equals 16 residues. The germline V gene encodes CDR1 DFQATT and CDR2 SNEGSKA (reference sequence). V shed 0 bases and J shed 2 bases, with 15 bases lying between them. CDR3 DNA: TGCAGTGCTAGAGATTATTTAAGGTCACTCACAGATACGCAGTATTTT. Amino acid sequence: CSARDYLRSLTDTQYF.

The chain couples TRBV20-1 to TRBJ2-5; 11 bases line up with TRBD2. The germline V gene has CDR1 DFQATT and CDR2 SNEGSKA (reference sequence). The CDR3 contains 16 residues. J gave up 1 base and V 2 bases, and 6 bases lay outside the gene matches. Here the CDR3 reads CSARILAGGSQETQYF. The CDR3 nucleotides read TGCAGTGCTAGAATTCTAGCGGGGGGCTCCCAAGAGACCCAGTACTTC.

The CDR3 DNA is TGTGCCAGCAGTTTAATGGGCTCACCCCTCCACTTT. Amino acid sequence: CASSLMGSPLHF. The chain has TRBV12-3 or TRBV12-4 and TRBJ1-6; D is ambiguous. This CDR3 comprises 12 residues. With 2 bases removed from V and 10 bases from J, the gap between germline ends came to 6 bases.

J is TRBJ2-1 and V is TRBV20-1, with 7 bases that match TRBD1. The CDR3 covers 12 residues. V trimming: 3 bases; J trimming: 10 bases; junction bases outside the gene matches: 6. Germline V gene sequence: CDR1 DFQATT, CDR2 SNEGSKA (reference sequence). The CDR3 protein is CSARGQSGEQFF. The CDR3 DNA reads as TGCAGTGCTAGGGGACAGTCGGGGGAGCAGTTCTTC.

This clonotype was counted at least ten times. The chain couples TRBV5-1 to TRBJ2-3; D unresolved. Trimming left V 9 bases short and J 3 bases short, with 14 bases between. The CDR3 runs to 13 residues. Per the germline V gene, CDR1 is SGHRS and CDR2 is YFSETQ. CDR3 residues: CATRHVLTDTQYF. For the CDR3, the DNA is TGCGCCACCAGGCACGTCCTGACAGATACGCAGTATTTT.

Regarding this clonotype: A single base separates this from a much larger clone, so it may be a read error. V usage is TRBV20-1 and J usage is TRBJ2-5; D call uncertain. The CDR3 runs 13 residues. From germline, CDR1 is DFQATT and CDR2 SNEGSKA (reference sequence). The CDR3 protein is CTARVGGQETQYF. The CDR3 DNA reads as TGCACTGCTAGAGTAGGCGGACAAGAGACCCAGTACTTC.

In this sample, this clonotype turned up many times. The chain employs TRBV2 and TRBJ2-2, with D maybe TRBD2 (6 bases). Deletions cut 0 bases from V and 0 bases from J, with 8 bases between. Germline assignment: CDR1 SNHLY and CDR2 FYNNEI. The CDR3 loop spans 16 amino acids. The CDR3 sequence: CASSEAGTSNTGELFF. DNA of the CDR3: TGTGCCAGCAGTGAAGCGGGGACTTCGAACACCGGGGAGCTGTTTTTT.

This clonotype has only a few counts. The genes are TRBV20-1 and TRBJ2-3; 7 bases are a match to TRBD2. CDR3 length: 17 amino acids. J was trimmed by 2 bases and V by 3 bases; bases with no gene match: 14. Germline CDR1 reads DFQATT; CDR2 reads SNEGSKA (reference sequence). The CDR3, as DNA: TGCAGTGCTAGGGTCGCTAGCGGTGATGGAGACACAGATACGCAGTATTTT. Protein sequence: CSARVASGDGDTDTQYF.

This clonotype has a handful of counts. V is TRBV5-1 and J is TRBJ2-1; TRBD2 matches 7 bases. Trimming cost V 4 bases and J 6 bases; bases outside gene matches: 13. CDR3 size: 16 residues. Germline-derived CDR1 and CDR2 are SGHRS and YFSETQ. Here the CDR3 reads CASSLPSWGGPNEQFF. The CDR3 nucleotides are TGCGCCAGCAGCCTTCCCTCGTGGGGGGGACCCAATGAGCAGTTCTTC.

The rearrangement joins TRBV5-1 to TRBJ1-6; D is uncertain. The V gene's germline CDR1 is SGHRS and CDR2 YFSETQ. The CDR3 has 14 amino acids. V lost 3 bases to trimming and J lost 12 bases, with 16 bases between them. The chain's CDR3 is CASSSRTGFLPLHF. CDR3 nucleotides: TGCGCCAGCAGCTCCCGTACGGGGTTTCTACCCCTCCACTTT.

This clonotype has a handful of counts. V gene TRBV7-3 combines with J gene TRBJ2-3, with a tentative D call TRBD2 (6 bases). Germline V gene sequence: CDR1 SGHTA, CDR2 FQGTGA. Deletions cut 5 bases from V and 2 bases from J, with 14 bases between. This CDR3 comprises 15 residues. The CDR3 region is CASSGTGATTDTQYF. The CDR3 nucleotides are TGTGCCAGCAGCGGGACGGGAGCCACCACAGATACGCAGTATTTT.

This clonotype was recorded a few times. CDR3 coding DNA: TGTGCCTGGAGGGGACAGCCCTACGAGCAGTACTTC. Its translation: CAWRGQPYEQYF. The chain recombines TRBV30 with TRBJ2-7, with 7 nucleotides matching TRBD1. This CDR3 has 12 residues. Germline CDR1 reads GTSNPN; CDR2 reads SVGIG (reference sequence). The V and J ends lost 3 bases and 2 bases, in that order; junction bases with no gene match: 1.

This clonotype was recorded many times. V gene TRBV11-2 combines with J gene TRBJ2-3; TRBD2 agrees at 10 bases. Germline V gene sequence: CDR1 SGHAT, CDR2 FQNNGV. J lost 1 base, V lost 6 bases, and 10 bases had no gene match. The CDR3 spans 17 residues. CDR3 in amino acids: CASSRHGLAAGTDTQYF. CDR3 in DNA: TGTGCCAGCAGTCGCCACGGACTAGCGGCAGGCACAGATACGCAGTATTTT.

This clonotype was detected only a few times. Germline and junction disagree at one end, which may indicate a read error. This sequence joins TRBV12-3 or TRBV12-4 and TRBJ2-3; D remains unclear. This CDR3 contains 12 residues. The CDR3 DNA reads as TGTGTCAGCAGTTTAGGCACAGATACGCAGTATTTT. Residues: CVSSLGTDTQYF.

This clonotype was counted a few times. The V call is TRBV20-1, the J call TRBJ2-2; 9 bases agree with TRBD1. This CDR3 spans 15 amino acids. The V gene's germline CDR1 is DFQATT and CDR2 SNEGSKA (reference sequence). The J segment lost 2 bases and the V segment lost 5 bases, leaving 6 bases of the junction unmatched. The CDR3 DNA reads as TGCAGTGCTGGAAGGACAGGGGCCAACACCGGGGAGCTGTTTTTT. Protein product: CSAGRTGANTGELFF.

Ten or more counts support this clonotype. The J gene is TRBJ1-1, the V gene TRBV29-1; D is unresolved. Between the trimmed V and J ends, which lost 3 bases and 3 bases, there was a span of 14 bases. CDR3 length equals 14 residues. The germline gives CDR1 SQVTM, CDR2 ANQGSEA. DNA for the CDR3: TGCAGCGTTGAGGAATTTCAGGTGGACACTGAAGCTTTCTTT. It is translated as CSVEEFQVDTEAFF.

On this clonotype itself: The junction departs from germline at one end; a sequencing error may be responsible. The chain links TRBV4-2 to TRBJ2-7; 10 bases fit TRBD2. Germline CDR1 is LGHNA and CDR2 is YNFKEQ. The CDR3 covers 16 residues. The CDR3 DNA is TGTGCCAGCAGCCTGGAGGGGCTAGCGGGAGAGTACGAGCAATACTTC. Translated, it gives CASSLEGLAGEYEQYF.

V and J are TRBV6-6 and TRBJ1-2; no reliable D call. The CDR3 runs to 11 residues. Trimming left V 6 bases short and J 4 bases short, with 6 bases between. Germline V CDR1 and CDR2: MNHNY, SVGAGI (reference sequence). The CDR3 loop is CASSKSYGYTF. CDR3 sequence (DNA): TGTGCCAGCAGCAAGAGCTATGGCTACACCTTC.

This clonotype was counted between two and nine times. The chain carries TRBV5-1 and TRBJ2-5; possibly TRBD1 for D (5 bases). V was cut by 6 bases and J by 2 bases, with 11 bases left in between. The CDR3 totals 13 residues. Germline V gene data show CDR1 as SGHRS and CDR2 as YFSETQ. DNA for the CDR3: TGCGCCAGCAAGGAGACAGCGCAAGAGACCCAGTACTTC. It translates to CASKETAQETQYF.

This clonotype was seen many times. The rearrangement links TRBV20-1 to TRBJ1-2, with D possibly matching TRBD1 (5 bases). The CDR3 extends over 11 amino acids. Germline V gene data show CDR1 as DFQATT and CDR2 as SNEGSKA (reference sequence). Trimming shortened V by 6 bases and J by 4 bases, and 9 bases separated the two germline ends. The CDR3 spells CSATGLYGYTF. For the CDR3, the DNA is TGCAGTGCCACAGGTCTCTATGGCTACACCTTC.

The table lists this clonotype with a few counts. The J gene is TRBJ2-7, the V gene TRBV6-1; unclear D gene. CDR3 size: 16 residues. V lost 2 bases and J 2 bases, leaving 16 bases between the germline ends. Looked up from germline, CDR1 is MNHNS and CDR2 is SASEGT. For the CDR3, the DNA is TGTGCCAGCAGTGAAAAGCGATCAGACCCTCCCTACGAGCAGTACTTC. The encoded protein is CASSEKRSDPPYEQYF.

Concerning this clonotype itself: The CDR3 ends on some other residue instead of the conserved phenylalanine or tryptophan, so this is likely a read error. CDR3 sequence (DNA): TGCAGTGCTCATGGGGGGGCTCAGGCAGATACGCAGTATCTT. Protein product: CSAHGGAQADTQYL. This chain connects TRBV20-1 to TRBJ2-3; tentatively, D is TRBD2 (7 bases). This CDR3 is built from 14 residues. Trimming took 5 bases from V and 4 from J, leaving 16 bases between them. Germline CDR1 reads DFQATT; CDR2 reads SNEGSKA (reference sequence).

This clonotype has just a few counts. The chain recombines TRBV7-8 with TRBJ2-5, with 12 bases matching TRBD2. Germline loops: CDR1 SGHVS, CDR2 FQNEAQ. With 2 bases clipped from V and 7 bases from J, the junction kept 11 bases outside the gene matches. The CDR3 length is 17 residues. The CDR3 here is CASSLRLAGDLLGTQYF. The DNA of the CDR3 is TGTGCCAGCAGCTTACGACTAGCGGGAGACCTTCTAGGGACCCAGTACTTC.

About this clonotype: Given a much more abundant clone one base away, this may be a read error. This chain links TRBV9 with TRBJ2-7; tentative D call: TRBD2 (5 bases). Germline values: CDR1 SGDLS, CDR2 YYNGEE. The CDR3 runs to 16 residues. CDR3: CACSVAPSGNTYEQYF. The CDR3 DNA follows: TGTGCCTGCAGCGTAGCCCCCAGCGGAAATACCTACGAGCAGTACTTC.